The 14 T cell receptor beta chains reported below all come from one sample, sequenced in a study of blood T cell repertoires in COVID-19 (dated by TCRdb to the early 2020s). Library prep was done by the immunoSEQ multiplex PCR assay. TCRdb mirrors the immuneACCESS table, restricted to in-frame sequences. Some clones are absent from its copies; in checked studies, under half trace to an unresolved V gene, and the reason for the others is unknown. Counted in this sample were a few hundred thousand clones; around 86% of them appeared once. The ten biggest clones cover 0.85% to 0.95% of the sample. Sequencing used peripheral blood. These receptors were obtained from a woman between 35 and 50 years old who had recovered from COVID-19.

V usage is TRBV5-8 and J usage is TRBJ2-7; 8 bases line up with TRBD1. CDR3 size: 15 residues. With 1 base clipped from V and 0 bases from J, the junction kept 3 bases outside the gene matches. Germline lookup yields CDR1 SGHTS and CDR2 YDEGEE. The CDR3 sequence is CASSLRGTGSYEQYF. The CDR3 DNA sequence: TGTGCCAGCAGCTTGAGAGGGACAGGCTCCTACGAGCAGTACTTC.

This clone was observed at least ten times. This chain uses TRBV6-4 with TRBJ2-3; 12 bases are a match to TRBD2. The CDR3 totals 17 residues. Germline CDR1 reads MRHNA; CDR2 reads SNTAGT. With V trimmed by 0 bases and J by 3 bases, 4 bases remained unmatched. The CDR3 region has the DNA TGTGCCAGCAGTGACTCGACTAGCGGGAGTGGGACAGATACGCAGTATTTT. Translation: CASSDSTSGSGTDTQYF.

V and J are TRBV11-3 and TRBJ2-3, with 10 positions matching TRBD2. The J segment lost 0 bases and the V segment lost 3 bases, leaving 3 bases of the junction unmatched. Germline V gene lookup returns CDR1 SGHNT and CDR2 YENEEA. The length of the CDR3 is 16 residues. CDR3 in amino acids: CASSFSSGGSTDTQYF. The CDR3 region has the DNA TGTGCCAGCAGCTTTTCTAGCGGGGGTAGCACAGATACGCAGTATTTT.

The chain couples TRBV2 to TRBJ1-5; 12 nucleotides match TRBD1. Unmatched junction bases numbered 12, after V lost 7 bases and J lost 5 bases. Germline CDR1 reads SNHLY; CDR2 reads FYNNEI. The CDR3 is made up of 17 amino acids. CDR3 nucleotides: TGTGCCAGCACCCCCTTCCAGGGACAGGGGGCCGATCAGCCCCAGCATTTT. This codes for CASTPFQGQGADQPQHF. The whole variable domain, filled in from reference TRBV2 and TRBJ1-5, reads EPEVTQTPSHQVTQMGQEVILRCVPISNHLYFYWYRQILGQKVEFLVSFYNNEISEKSEIFDDQFSVERPDGSNFTLKIRSTKLEDSAMYFCASTPFQGQGADQPQHFGDGTRLSIL.

This clone occurred a few times. J is TRBJ2-1 and V is TRBV30; D may be TRBD1 (6 bases). Germline V gene sequence: CDR1 GTSNPN, CDR2 SVGIG (reference sequence). This CDR3 is 14 amino acids long. The V gene lost 1 base and the J gene lost 3 bases, with 10 bases spanning the gap. DNA of the CDR3: TGTGCCTGGAGTGGTTCGGACAGCTACAATGAGCAGTTCTTC. It encodes CAWSGSDSYNEQFF.

This clone showed up just once. The gene calls are TRBV9 and TRBJ2-5, with 11 bases aligning to TRBD2. Germline V lookup: CDR1 SGDLS, CDR2 YYNGEE. Trimming took 0 bases from V and 4 from J; bases not matched to a gene: 17. CDR3 size: 20 residues. CDR3 sequence (DNA): TGTGCCAGCAGCGTAGGAGAGGGGGGGCTAGCGGGAGGCCGTCGAGAGACCCAGTACTTC. Amino acid sequence: CASSVGEGGLAGGRRETQYF.

This rearrangement joins TRBV27 to TRBJ2-7; possibly TRBD2 for D (6 bases). This CDR3 is built from 16 residues. Trimming removed 5 bases at V and 2 bases at J, with 19 bases between. Germline assignment: CDR1 MNHEY and CDR2 SMNVEV (reference sequence). The CDR3, as DNA: TGTGCCAGCAGTCCCTTGGCCGGGACTTCAGCCTACGAGCAGTACTTC. It is translated as CASSPLAGTSAYEQYF.

In its sample, this clone was seen a few times. The gene calls are TRBV2 and TRBJ1-1; 7 positions agree with TRBD1. With V trimmed by 11 bases and J by 3 bases, 9 bases remained unmatched. Germline V CDR1 and CDR2: SNHLY, FYNNEI. The CDR3 runs 13 residues. The CDR3 sequence: CAGRTGLYTEAFF. The CDR3 coding sequence is TGTGCCGGACGGACAGGATTGTACACTGAAGCTTTCTTT. The entire variable domain, with the rest obtained from reference TRBV2 and TRBJ1-1, is as follows: EPEVTQTPSHQVTQMGQEVILRCVPISNHLYFYWYRQILGQKVEFLVSFYNNEISEKSEIFDDQFSVERPDGSNFTLKIRSTKLEDSAMYFCAGRTGLYTEAFFGQGTRLTVV.

The V gene is TRBV14, the J gene TRBJ2-3; 7 bases line up with TRBD2. The CDR3 sequence is 14 residues long. Germline lookup yields CDR1 SGHDN and CDR2 FVKESK. V dropped 7 bases and J dropped 5; count of bases not matched to a gene: 9. CDR3 bases: TGTGCCAGCACACCCGCGGGAGTTGGAGATACGCAGTATTTT. Translation gives CASTPAGVGDTQYF.

The V and J genes are TRBV28 and TRBJ1-5, with D tentatively TRBD1 (6 bases). CDR3 length: 13 residues. V dropped 6 bases and J dropped 7 bases, with 13 bases sitting between them. Germline V lookup: CDR1 MDHEN, CDR2 SYDVKM. Here the CDR3 DNA reads TGTGCCAGCAGAAGCAGTGGGGGCCAGCCCCAGCATTTT. It specifies CASRSSGGQPQHF.

The chain uses TRBV5-1 and TRBJ2-7, with D possibly being TRBD1 (6 bases). V lost 5 bases, J lost 4 bases, and 13 bases lay in between. Germline CDR1 is SGHRS and CDR2 is YFSETQ. The CDR3 loop spans 13 amino acids. As DNA, the CDR3 is TGCGCCAGCAGTCAGGGGACGGGATACGAGCAGTACTTC. As protein: CASSQGTGYEQYF. Supplemented by reference TRBV5-1 and TRBJ2-7, the full variable domain reads KAGVTQTPRYLIKTRGQQVTLSCSPISGHRSVSWYQQTPGQGLQFLFEYFSETQRNKGNFPGRFSGRQFSNSRSEMNVSTLELGDSALYLCASSQGTGYEQYFGPGTRLTVT.

The V and J genes are TRBV10-2 and TRBJ2-2, with 7 positions matching TRBD2. The germline V gene has CDR1 WSHSY and CDR2 SAAADI. The CDR3 totals 16 residues. V was clipped by 7 bases and J by 4 bases; unmatched bases: 12. The CDR3 region has the DNA TGCGCCAGCATGGGTCGCGACGGGGAGGGCACCGGGGAGCTGTTTTTT. Amino acid sequence: CASMGRDGEGTGELFF.

The gene calls are TRBV5-1 and TRBJ2-7, with 8 bases fitting TRBD1. This CDR3 is 15 amino acids long. Germline V CDR1 and CDR2: SGHRS, YFSETQ. With 4 bases clipped from V and 3 bases from J, the junction kept 9 bases outside the gene matches. CDR3 in DNA: TGCGCCAGCAGCCGAGGGGGACAGGTAAACTACGAGCAGTACTTC. Protein sequence: CASSRGGQVNYEQYF.

This clone has only a few counts. This chain joins TRBV2 and TRBJ2-7; possible D gene TRBD2, 5 bases. Germline values: CDR1 SNHLY, CDR2 FYNNEI. V was trimmed by 4 bases and J by 5 bases, leaving 12 bases between them. The CDR3 covers 13 residues. As DNA, the CDR3 is TGTGCCAGCAGTGGTCCCGGGCGGGACGAGCAGTACTTC. Its translation: CASSGPGRDEQYF.